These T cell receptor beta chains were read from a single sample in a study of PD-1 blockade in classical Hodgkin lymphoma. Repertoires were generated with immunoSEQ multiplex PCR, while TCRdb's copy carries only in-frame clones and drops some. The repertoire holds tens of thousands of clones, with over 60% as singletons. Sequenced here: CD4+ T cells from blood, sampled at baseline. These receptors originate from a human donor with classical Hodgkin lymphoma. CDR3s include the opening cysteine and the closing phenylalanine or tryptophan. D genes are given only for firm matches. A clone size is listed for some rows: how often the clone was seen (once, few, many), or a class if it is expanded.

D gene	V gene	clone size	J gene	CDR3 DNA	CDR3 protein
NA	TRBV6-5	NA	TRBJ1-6	TGTGCCAGCAGTTACATCGGCGGTTATAATTCACCCCTCCACTTT	CASSYIGGYNSPLHF
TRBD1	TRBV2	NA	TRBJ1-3	TGTGCCAGCAGAGCCACCTGGACAGGGGTTTCTGGAAACACCATATATTTT	CASRATWTGVSGNTIYF
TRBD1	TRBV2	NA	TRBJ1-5	TGTGCCAGCAGTGGCGGGACAGGGGAAATCAAGCCCCAGCATTTT	CASSGGTGEIKPQHF
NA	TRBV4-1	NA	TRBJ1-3	TGTGCCAGCAGCCAAGGACCGATCCTCGGAAACACCATATATTTT	CASSQGPILGNTIYF
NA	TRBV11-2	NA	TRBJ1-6	TGTGCCAGCAGTTCACAGGGTTCGAGTTATTCACCCCTCCACTTT	CASSSQGSSYSPLHF
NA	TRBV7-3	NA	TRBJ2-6	TGTGCCAGCAGCCCGCGGATGGCAGGATCAGGGGCCAACGTCCTGACTTTC	CASSPRMAGSGANVLTF
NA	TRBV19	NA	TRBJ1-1	TGTGCCAGTAGAGCCACGGGCACTGAAGCTTTCTTT	CASRATGTEAFF
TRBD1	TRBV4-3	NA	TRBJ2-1	TGCGCCAGCAGCCAAGAAAGAAGAGGGGGCGCCCTGGATGAGCAGTTCTTC	CASSQERRGGALDEQFF
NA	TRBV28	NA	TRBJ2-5	TGTGCCAGCAGTGGTGCGGGTGGGTATGAAGAGACCCAGTACTTC	CASSGAGGYEETQYF
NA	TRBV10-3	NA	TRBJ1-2	TGTGCCACCCAAGAGGGGGGCTATGGCTACACCTTC	CATQEGGYGYTF
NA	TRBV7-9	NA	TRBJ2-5	TGTGCCAGCAGCAATGGACAGCTCGACCAAGAGACCCAGTACTTC	CASSNGQLDQETQYF
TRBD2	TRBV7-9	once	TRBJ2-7	TGTGCCAGCAGCTTAGCGCCGGGGGGGCTCTCCTACGAGCAGTACTTC	CASSLAPGGLSYEQYF
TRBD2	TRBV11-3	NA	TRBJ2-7	TGTGCCAGCAGCTTAGAACGCGGCGGGGGCTCCTACGAGCAGTACTTC	CASSLERGGGSYEQYF
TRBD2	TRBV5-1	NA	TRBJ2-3	TGCGCCAGCAGCTCCTTCCTAGCGGGGGTGCAAGATACGCAGTATTTT	CASSSFLAGVQDTQYF
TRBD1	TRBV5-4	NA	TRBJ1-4	TGTGCCAGCAGCCCCGGCCAGGGGACAGGGAATTGGAAACTGTTTTTT	CASSPGQGTGNWKLFF
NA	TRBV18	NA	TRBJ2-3	TGTGCCAGCTCCTACTTCGCAGATACGCAGTATTTT	CASSYFADTQYF
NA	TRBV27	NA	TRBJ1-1	TGTGCCTCGGGGACACATGCAGGGCGGGACACTGAAGCTTTCTTT	CASGTHAGRDTEAFF
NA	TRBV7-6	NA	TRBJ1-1	TGTGCCAGCAGCTTCAATGAGGACACTGAAGCTTTCTTT	CASSFNEDTEAFF
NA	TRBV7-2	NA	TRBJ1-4	TGTGCCAGCAGCCTCCTTTCGGGGGTGGGGGAAAAACTGTTTTTT	CASSLLSGVGEKLFF
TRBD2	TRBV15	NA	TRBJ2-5	TGTGCCACCAGCAGAGATCTCGGGACTAGCGGGGGGGCAAGTTTTGAGACCCAGTACTTC	CATSRDLGTSGGASFETQYF
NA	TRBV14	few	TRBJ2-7	TGTGCCAGCAGCCAAGATCTAGCGACCGAGCAGTACTTC	CASSQDLATEQYF
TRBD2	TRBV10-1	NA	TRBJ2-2	TGCGCCAGGGCCGGCGGGGGGCGTCCCGGGGAGCTGTTTTTT	CARAGGGRPGELFF
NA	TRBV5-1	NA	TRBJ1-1	TGCGCCAGCAGCTTGGGGGAATTGACTGAAGCTTTCTTT	CASSLGELTEAFF
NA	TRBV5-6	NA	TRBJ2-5	TGTGCCAGCAGCCCGCGCGGCACTCTAATCGGGGGGACCCAGTACTTC	CASSPRGTLIGGTQYF
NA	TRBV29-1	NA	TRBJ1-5	TGCAGCGTCAGGACGGGCAATAGCAATCAGCCCCAGCATTTT	CSVRTGNSNQPQHF
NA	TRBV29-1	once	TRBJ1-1	TGCAGCGTTCTACCAAACACTGAAGCTTTCTTT	CSVLPNTEAFF
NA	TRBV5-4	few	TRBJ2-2	TGTGCCAGCAGCTTCGGGGGCGGAACCGGGGAGCTGTTTTTT	CASSFGGGTGELFF
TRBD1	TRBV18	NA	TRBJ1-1	TGTGCCAGCTCATTCCAACAGGGGGCGGAGGCTGAAGCTTTCTTT	CASSFQQGAEAEAFF
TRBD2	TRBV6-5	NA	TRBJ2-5	TGTGCCAGCAGCACTAGCGGGGGGGCGTTGGAGACCCAGTACTTC	CASSTSGGALETQYF
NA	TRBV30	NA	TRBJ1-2	TGTGCCTGGAGTGTTGCATCCTCGAATGGCTACACCTTC	CAWSVASSNGYTF
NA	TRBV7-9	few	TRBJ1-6	TGTGCCAGCAGCTTAGGACGGAATAATTCACCCCTCCACTTT	CASSLGRNNSPLHF
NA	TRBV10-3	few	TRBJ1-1	TGTGCCATCAGTGAGACCCGGGGCACTGAAGCTTTCTTT	CAISETRGTEAFF
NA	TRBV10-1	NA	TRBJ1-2	TGCGCCAGCAGTGGGGGGTATGGCTACACCTTC	CASSGGYGYTF
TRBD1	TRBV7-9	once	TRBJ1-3	TGTGCCAGCAGCTTGGTGACAGGGGGCTTTGGAAACACCATATATTTT	CASSLVTGGFGNTIYF
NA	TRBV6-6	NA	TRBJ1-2	TGTGCCAGCAGGCGCGCAGGGGAAAACTATGGCTACACCTTC	CASRRAGENYGYTF
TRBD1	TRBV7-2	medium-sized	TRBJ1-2	TGTGCCAGCAGCCGACAGGGAGAGGGCTATGGCTACACCTTC	CASSRQGEGYGYTF
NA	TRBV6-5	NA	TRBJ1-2	TGTGCCAGCAGTACCCCTACAGGGAATGGCTACACCTTC	CASSTPTGNGYTF
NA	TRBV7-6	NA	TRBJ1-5	TGTGCCAGCAGCTTAGCCGGGAGAAATCAGCCCCAGCATTTT	CASSLAGRNQPQHF
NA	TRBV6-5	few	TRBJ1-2	TGTGCCAGCAGGCGGCCCTCCTTCTCCGGCTACACCTTC	CASRRPSFSGYTF
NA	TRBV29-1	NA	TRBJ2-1	TGCAGCGTTGAAACCCAGCTGTGGCGGTACAATGAGCAGTTCTTC	CSVETQLWRYNEQFF
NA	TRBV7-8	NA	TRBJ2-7	TGTGCCAGCAGCTTAGCTGGGGATTACTACGAGCAGTACTTC	CASSLAGDYYEQYF
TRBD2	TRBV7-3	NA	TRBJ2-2	TGTGCCAGCAGCTCGGGACTAGCCACCGGGGAGCTGTTTTTT	CASSSGLATGELFF
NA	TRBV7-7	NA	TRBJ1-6	TGTGCCAGCAGCTTAGCGGTGGGTTACTATAATTCACCCCTCCACTTT	CASSLAVGYYNSPLHF
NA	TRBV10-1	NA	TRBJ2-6	TGCGCCAGCAAACCCAGCGGACTCTCTGGGGCCAACGTCCTGACTTTC	CASKPSGLSGANVLTF
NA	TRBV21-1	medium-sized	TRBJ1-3	TGTGCCAGCACCGACAGGGCGTCTGGAAACACCATATATTTT	CASTDRASGNTIYF
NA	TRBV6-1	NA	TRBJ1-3	TGTGCCAGCAGGATCATGGGAGACTCTGGAAACACCATATATTTT	CASRIMGDSGNTIYF
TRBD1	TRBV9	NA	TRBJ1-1	TGTGCCAGCAGCGTACGAGGGACAGGGATTTCGGAGGCTTTCTTT	CASSVRGTGISEAFF
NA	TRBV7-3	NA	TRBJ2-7	TGTGCCAGCAGCTTATCCTGGACAGAAACCTACGAGCAGTACTTC	CASSLSWTETYEQYF
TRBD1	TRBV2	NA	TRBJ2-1	TGTGCCAGCATCCCGTGGGACAGGAGCTCCTACAATGAGCAGTTCTTC	CASIPWDRSSYNEQFF
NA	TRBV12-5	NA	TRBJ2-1	TGTGCTAGTGGCCCCCAAGTCCAGGTGCAGGAGAGGAATGAGCAGTTCTTC	CASGPQVQVQERNEQFF
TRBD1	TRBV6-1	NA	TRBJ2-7	TGTGCCAGCAGCTTGACAGGGCCCTCCTACGAGCAGTACTTC	CASSLTGPSYEQYF
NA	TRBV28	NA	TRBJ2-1	TGTGCCAGCAGTTTGAGGGTATCATCCTACAATGAGCAGTTCTTC	CASSLRVSSYNEQFF
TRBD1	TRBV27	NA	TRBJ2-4	TGTGCCAGCAGTCCCCCCGGGACAGCCCTAAAACTTCAGTACTTC	CASSPPGTALKLQYF
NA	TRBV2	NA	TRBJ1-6	TGTGCCAGCATTCGGGCTGGAGTCTATAATTCACCCCTCCACTTT	CASIRAGVYNSPLHF
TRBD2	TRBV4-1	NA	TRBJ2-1	TGCGCCAGCAGCCAAGATGGGCTAGCGGGGGTTGAGCAGTTCTTC	CASSQDGLAGVEQFF